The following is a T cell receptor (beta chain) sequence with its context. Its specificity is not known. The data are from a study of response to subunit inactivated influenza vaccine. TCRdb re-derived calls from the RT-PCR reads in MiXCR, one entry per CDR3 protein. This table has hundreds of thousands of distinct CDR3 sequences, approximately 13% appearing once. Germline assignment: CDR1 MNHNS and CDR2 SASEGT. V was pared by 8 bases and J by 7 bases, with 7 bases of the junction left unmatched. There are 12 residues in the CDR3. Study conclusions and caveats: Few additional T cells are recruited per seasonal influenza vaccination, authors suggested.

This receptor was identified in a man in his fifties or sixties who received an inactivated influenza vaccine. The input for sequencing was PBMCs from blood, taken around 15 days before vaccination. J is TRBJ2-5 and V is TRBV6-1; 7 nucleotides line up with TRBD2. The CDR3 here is CASVGLGGTQYF. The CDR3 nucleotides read TGTGCCAGCGTTGGACTAGGTGGGACCCAGTACTTC.